The next 14 T cell receptor beta chains were all read from a single sample in a study of Graves' ophthalmopathy and Graves' hyperthyroidism. Amplifying from RNA transcripts, the study obtained TCR beta CDR3 regions. RT-PCR was first run with HTBI primers, then multiplex PCR in a second round. Each CDR3 protein is one row after TCRdb ran MiXCR on the multiplex PCR reads. The table has about 550,000 distinct CDR3 sequences, roughly 39% seen once; the top ten hold less than 4.5%. Source material: peripheral blood or thyroid tissue (not recorded which). All receptors come from an adult man with Graves' hyperthyroidism.

Ten or more counts support this clonotype. The rearrangement uses TRBV20-1 and TRBJ1-2, with a possible D match to TRBD1 (5 bases). Germline lookup yields CDR1 DFQATT and CDR2 SNEGSKA (reference sequence). This CDR3 is 13 amino acids long. The germline V and J ends were trimmed by 2 bases and 2 bases, with 9 bases remaining between them. DNA for the CDR3: TGCAGTGCTAGAAGGCGACAGAACTATGGCTACACCTTC. This gives the protein CSARRRQNYGYTF.

This clonotype was counted between two and nine times. This rearrangement joins TRBV5-5 to TRBJ2-2; tentative D call: TRBD2 (6 bases). The CDR3 spans 16 residues. Germline lookup yields CDR1 SGHKS and CDR2 YYEKEE (reference sequence). The V gene lost 0 bases and the J gene lost 7 bases, with 16 bases spanning the gap. CDR3 nucleotides: TGTGCCAGCAGCTTGGAGGGGACTGGGCCCCGCGGGGAGCTGTTTTTT. It encodes CASSLEGTGPRGELFF.

This clonotype was observed many times. This chain joins TRBV12-3 or TRBV12-4 and TRBJ1-5, with D unclear. Trimming shortened V by 4 bases and J by 0 bases, and 7 bases separated the two germline ends. CDR3 length: 14 amino acids. The CDR3 coding sequence is TGTGCCAGCAGTTCCTCTTATAGCAATCAGCCCCAGCATTTT. Its translation is CASSSSYSNQPQHF.

This clonotype was observed at least ten times. The chain couples TRBV9 to TRBJ2-5, with D possibly being TRBD1 or TRBD2 (5 bases each). Per germline, CDR1 SGDLS and CDR2 YYNGEE. This CDR3 has 14 amino acids. V lost 3 bases to trimming and J lost 5 bases, with 14 bases between them. CDR3 nucleotide sequence: TGTGCCAGCAGCGGCGGCATAGGGACGGAGACCCAGTACTTC. This translates into CASSGGIGTETQYF.

This clonotype was picked up many times. The chain has TRBV12-3 or TRBV12-4 and TRBJ1-6; D unclear. The V gene lost 2 bases and the J gene lost 4 bases, with 6 bases spanning the gap. CDR3 size: 14 residues. The CDR3 here is CASSLSLYNSPLHF. CDR3 nucleotide sequence: TGTGCCAGCAGTTTAAGCCTTTATAATTCACCCCTCCACTTT.

This chain links TRBV24-1 with TRBJ1-5; TRBD1 agrees at 8 bases. Per germline, CDR1 KGHDR and CDR2 SFDVKD. J lost 5 bases, V lost 7 bases, and 6 bases had no gene match. The CDR3 is 14 residues long. CDR3 DNA: TGTGCCACCAGCGGACAGGGAGGGGATCAGCCCCAGCATTTT. Translating gives CATSGQGGDQPQHF.

This clonotype was observed at least ten times. V usage is TRBV29-1 and J usage is TRBJ1-1, with D unclear. Trimming cost V 5 bases and J 0 bases, with 4 bases left between them. Germline assignment: CDR1 SQVTM and CDR2 ANQGSEA. This CDR3 is built from 11 residues. The CDR3 region is CSVHLNTEAFF. DNA for the CDR3: TGCAGCGTTCACCTGAACACTGAAGCTTTCTTT.

In its sample, this clonotype was seen many times. The V and J genes are TRBV7-9 and TRBJ1-1, with unresolved D. The ends were cut back, 2 bases at V and 6 bases at J, with 13 bases in the middle. This CDR3 spans 14 amino acids. Germline V gene lookup returns CDR1 SEHNR and CDR2 FQNEAQ (reference sequence). The CDR3 coding sequence is TGTGCCAGCAGCTTAATGGCAGGTCGCGCTGAAGCTTTCTTT. Protein: CASSLMAGRAEAFF.

In its sample, this clonotype was seen many times. The chain is built from TRBV5-8 and TRBJ1-2; perhaps TRBD1 as D (6 bases). The CDR3 consists of 16 residues. The germline V gene has CDR1 SGHTS and CDR2 YDEGEE. Trimming left V 2 bases short and J 2 bases short, with 16 bases between. The CDR3 reads CASSFGGRTFNYGYTF. The CDR3 nucleotides read TGTGCCAGCAGCTTTGGGGGCCGAACATTCAACTATGGCTACACCTTC.

This clonotype was seen a handful of times. The chain uses TRBV6-5 and TRBJ1-1, with TRBD1 matching 7 bases. Trimming cost V 1 base and J 2 bases; bases outside gene matches: 7. The CDR3 sequence is 16 residues long. Germline V CDR1 and CDR2: MNHEY, SVGAGI. The CDR3 DNA sequence: TGTGCCAGCAGTTACTTTTCGGCAGGGGGAAACACTGAAGCTTTCTTT. Translation: CASSYFSAGGNTEAFF.

This clonotype came up many times. This sequence joins TRBV5-8 and TRBJ2-2; 7 bases match TRBD2. Per the germline V gene, CDR1 is SGHTS and CDR2 is YDEGEE. V shed 2 bases, J shed 2 bases, and the junction held 9 bases outside the gene matches. This CDR3 contains 17 residues. The CDR3 DNA reads TGTGCCAGCAGCTTAAGTTGGGGACTACCTAACACCGGGGAGCTGTTTTTT. Protein sequence: CASSLSWGLPNTGELFF.

In this sample, this clonotype turned up a few times. V and J are TRBV19 and TRBJ2-5; TRBD1 is a possible D gene (5 bases). V lost 1 base, J lost 9 bases, and 27 bases lay in between. The CDR3 has 18 residues. Germline-derived CDR1 and CDR2 are LNHDA and SQIVND (reference sequence). The CDR3 DNA reads as TGTGCCAGTAGTATAGGGGGCAGCCCTACAACGATGTTCGAGGCCCAGTACTTC. Encoded protein: CASSIGGSPTTMFEAQYF. The full variable domain, in which reference TRBV19 and TRBJ2-5 provide the parts outside the CDR3, is DGGITQSPKYLFRKEGQNVTLSCEQNLNHDAMYWYRQDPGQGLRLIYYSQIVNDFQKGDIAEGYSVSREKKESFPLTVTSAQKNPTAFYLCASSIGGSPTTMFEAQYFGPGTRLLVL.

The sample holds many counts of this clonotype. The V call is TRBV6-6, the J call TRBJ1-2; no clear D gene. The ends were cut back, 3 bases at V and 5 bases at J, with 4 bases in the middle. The CDR3 sequence is 11 residues long. CDR1 is MNHNY, CDR2 SVGAGI, per germline (reference sequence). Here the CDR3 DNA reads TGTGCCAGCAGTTATCTGTATGGCTACACCTTC. It translates to CASSYLYGYTF.

This clonotype was counted ten times or more. The chain links TRBV7-3 to TRBJ2-5; D is perhaps TRBD2 (6 bases). This CDR3 region has 13 residues. In germline, CDR1 is SGHTA, CDR2 FQGTGA. V lost 4 bases to trimming and J lost 5 bases, with 11 bases between them. CDR3: CASSSGASETQYF. For the CDR3, the DNA is TGTGCCAGCAGCTCGGGAGCGAGTGAGACCCAGTACTTC.